The TCR beta chain under discussion was sequenced for a study of blood T cell repertoires in COVID-19. On the study more broadly: The United States, Italy and Spain were the sources of the acute and convalescent COVID-19 samples.

In the authors' methods: Amplification with reference gene primers provided the estimates of nucleated cell counts. Profiling relied on immunoSEQ multiplex PCR, and the TCRdb table lists in-frame clones only, not all of them. That table gives V, J and clone size, and the DNA gave D and trimming. Of 90,000 to 120,000 clones in the sample, approximately 88% are singletons; the top ten hold roughly 6.6%. What was sequenced was peripheral blood. The receptor comes from a man aged 45 to 65 with active or convalescent COVID-19.

The CDR3 loop reads CSVDLASQETQYF. The CDR3, as DNA: TGCAGCGTTGACCTCGCCAGCCAAGAGACCCAGTACTTC. The chain couples TRBV29-1 to TRBJ2-5; no clear D gene. V was pared by 3 bases and J by 1 base, with 9 bases between. Germline CDR1 SQVTM, CDR2 ANQGSEA. The CDR3 is made up of 13 amino acids.